This T cell receptor beta chain was observed in a study of T cells in Graves' hyperthyroidism and ophthalmopathy. Study in general: The blood sample was taken at first diagnosis, before treatment began.

This clonotype was counted ten times or more. Germline CDR1 MNHEY, CDR2 SMNVEV (reference sequence). CDR3 length: 15 residues. Trimming shortened V by 5 bases and J by 1 base, and 13 bases separated the two germline ends. The authors took PBMCs from 10 ml fresh peripheral blood. Regions amplified from RNA transcripts were the TCR beta CDR3 regions. When the TCR CDR3 underwent first-round RT-PCR, the HTBI primer set was used. TCRdb ran MiXCR on the multiplex PCR reads and lists one entry per CDR3 protein. Of about 350,000 distinct CDR3 sequences in the sample, 14% are singletons; the top ten hold 20% to 25%.

Sequences were obtained from blood. The rearrangement links TRBV27 to TRBJ2-3; TRBD1 might be the D (6 bases). The origin of this receptor is a woman aged 25 to 39 with Graves' hyperthyroidism. CDR3 amino acids: CASSLDSLGTDTQYF. Here the CDR3 DNA reads TGTGCCAGCAGTCTGGACAGTCTCGGCACAGATACGCAGTATTTT.